This TCR beta chain is from a study of cytomegalovirus exposure and HLA in healthy donors. Study-wide points: Roughly uniform sequencing depth across donors was assumed, possibly incorrectly.

The primer mix had 60 Vbeta and 13 Jbeta primers. Generated by immunoSEQ multiplex PCR, the TCRdb table keeps only in-frame clones and is missing some. The data contain over 65,000 clones, approximately 78% of them singletons. Between the trimmed V and J ends, which lost 5 bases and 2 bases, there was a span of 9 bases. The CDR3 runs 13 residues. Germline CDR1 reads SGHTA; CDR2 reads FQGTGA. Concerning this clone: What it binds is not known. This CDR3 is also generated by other DNA sequences in the sample.

This chain joins TRBV7-3 and TRBJ2-5, with D perhaps TRBD1 (6 bases). The receptor comes from a human donor in good health. The sample consisted of PBMCs. Here the CDR3 reads CASSRQVQETQYF. The CDR3 coding sequence is TGTGCCAGCAGCAGACAGGTACAAGAGACCCAGTACTTC.